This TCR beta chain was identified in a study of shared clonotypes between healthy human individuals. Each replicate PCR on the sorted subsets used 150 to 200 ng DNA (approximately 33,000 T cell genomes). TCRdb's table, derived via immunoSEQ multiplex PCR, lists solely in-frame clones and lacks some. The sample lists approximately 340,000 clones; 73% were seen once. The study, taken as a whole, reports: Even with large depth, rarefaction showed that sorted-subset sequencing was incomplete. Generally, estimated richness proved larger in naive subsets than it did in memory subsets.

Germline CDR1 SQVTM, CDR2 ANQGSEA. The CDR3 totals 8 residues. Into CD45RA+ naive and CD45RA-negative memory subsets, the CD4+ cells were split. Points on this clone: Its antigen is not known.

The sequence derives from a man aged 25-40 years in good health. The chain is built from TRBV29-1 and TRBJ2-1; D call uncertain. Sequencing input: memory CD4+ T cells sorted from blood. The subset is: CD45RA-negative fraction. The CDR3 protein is CTSGEQFF. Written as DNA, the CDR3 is TGCACCTCTGGTGAGCAGTTCTTC.